These 29 T cell receptor beta chains came from one sample sequenced in a study of blood T cell repertoires in COVID-19. Method: immunoSEQ multiplex PCR; TCRdb's copy keeps in-frame clones and lacks some. The repertoire includes hundreds of thousands of clones, 85% to 90% of them detected once, and about 4.6% sits in the top ten. The sample was peripheral blood. These receptors came from a man in his forties or fifties with acute or convalescent COVID-19.

The rearrangement uses TRBV5-1 and TRBJ2-5; TRBD1 matches 9 bases. Germline V gene sequence: CDR1 SGHRS, CDR2 YFSETQ. The V gene end was trimmed by 4 bases and the J gene end by 5 bases; junction bases not matched to a gene: 6. The CDR3 covers 14 residues. The CDR3 DNA reads TGCGCCAGCAGCACGGGACAGGGCGGGGAGACCCAGTACTTC. It yields the protein CASSTGQGGETQYF.

The chain couples TRBV5-1 to TRBJ1-2; possibly TRBD1 for D (5 bases). CDR3 length: 13 residues. In germline, CDR1 is SGHRS, CDR2 YFSETQ. V gave up 0 bases and J gave up 10 bases, with 13 bases separating them. CDR3 DNA: TGCGCCAGCAGCTTGGGACAGCTTCGGGCCTACACCTTC. Translation gives CASSLGQLRAYTF.

The rearrangement links TRBV27 to TRBJ1-4; D perhaps matches TRBD1 (6 bases). Germline values: CDR1 MNHEY, CDR2 SMNVEV (reference sequence). The CDR3 extends over 16 amino acids. V was cut by 5 bases and J by 5 bases, with 18 bases left in between. CDR3 residues: CASSRQLVGANEKLFF. CDR3 sequence (DNA): TGTGCCAGCAGTCGACAGCTCGTGGGGGCGAATGAAAAACTGTTTTTT.

The V call is TRBV10-1, the J call TRBJ2-3; TRBD2 might be the D (5 bases). This CDR3 comprises 15 residues. CDR1 is WNHNN, CDR2 SYGVQD, per germline (reference sequence). The V end was cut by 4 bases, the J end by 3 bases, with 14 bases between. Written as DNA, the CDR3 is TGCGCCAGCAGTGGAGGACTCGTTAGGACAGATACGCAGTATTTT. Amino acids: CASSGGLVRTDTQYF.

CDR3 residues: CASSSDRAGGPQHF. CDR3 DNA sequence: TGTGCCAGCAGTTCAGACAGGGCTGGCGGGCCCCAGCATTTT. The genes are TRBV11-2 and TRBJ1-5, with 7 bases lining up with TRBD1. The CDR3 runs 14 residues. Losses at the gene ends were 6 bases for V and 9 bases for J; bases not matched to a gene: 11. Germline V gives CDR1 SGHAT, CDR2 FQNNGV.

The rearrangement joins TRBV7-6 to TRBJ1-1; no firm D call. The ends were cut back, 3 bases at V and 2 bases at J, with 7 bases in the middle. Germline V gene lookup returns CDR1 SGHVS and CDR2 FNYEAQ. The CDR3 length is 13 residues. CDR3 nucleotides: TGTGCCAGCAGCTTGCGGGCTAACACTGAAGCTTTCTTT. Amino acid sequence: CASSLRANTEAFF. The entire variable domain, with the rest obtained from reference TRBV7-6 and TRBJ1-1, is as follows: GAGVSQSPRYKVTKRGQDVALRCDPISGHVSLYWYRQALGQGPEFLTYFNYEAQQDKSGLPNDRFSAERPEGSISTLTIQRTEQRDSAMYRCASSLRANTEAFFGQGTRLTVV.

This chain links TRBV2 with TRBJ1-2; TRBD1 might be the D (6 bases). Trimming left V 11 bases short and J 10 bases short, with 20 bases between. CDR1 is SNHLY and CDR2 is FYNNEI in the germline V gene. The CDR3 covers 12 residues. The CDR3 sequence is CAERGAGLVYTF. In nucleotides, the CDR3 is TGTGCCGAACGGGGGGCGGGCCTGGTCTACACCTTC.

The CDR3 nucleotides are TGTGCCAGCAGTTTTAGCGGGGCGGCTCCTAAAAACATTCAGTACTTC. It specifies CASSFSGAAPKNIQYF. The chain joins TRBV27 to TRBJ2-4; 8 bases are shared with TRBD2. With V trimmed by 3 bases and J by 4 bases, 8 bases remained unmatched. CDR1 MNHEY and CDR2 SMNVEV come from the germline V gene (reference sequence). The CDR3 runs 16 residues.

This clone was picked up a small number of times. The genes are TRBV18 and TRBJ1-1; 7 bases are shared with TRBD1. This CDR3 is 15 amino acids long. The germline V gene encodes CDR1 KGHSH and CDR2 LQKENI. After removal of 6 bases from V and 1 base from J, the junction contained 8 bases not matched to a gene. CDR3 sequence (DNA): TGTGCCAGCTCTCTGACAGGGCTCCAGAACACTGAAGCTTTCTTT. It codes for CASSLTGLQNTEAFF.

This rearrangement joins TRBV27 to TRBJ1-2, with TRBD1 as a possible D gene (6 bases). The V end was cut by 3 bases, the J end by 3 bases, with 11 bases between. The CDR3 totals 14 residues. The germline V gene has CDR1 MNHEY and CDR2 SMNVEV (reference sequence). CDR3 sequence (DNA): TGTGCCAGCAGTTTTGCAGGGGCCGACTATGGCTACACCTTC. As protein: CASSFAGADYGYTF.

This clone was observed once. This chain links TRBV2 with TRBJ1-1; D perhaps matches TRBD1 (6 bases). Germline lookup yields CDR1 SNHLY and CDR2 FYNNEI. The CDR3 extends over 13 amino acids. V lost 7 bases, J lost 2 bases, and 11 bases lay in between. The CDR3 protein is CASNRDTNTEAFF. The CDR3, as DNA: TGTGCCAGCAACCGGGACACCAACACTGAAGCTTTCTTT.

V and J are TRBV7-6 and TRBJ2-3; TRBD2 aligns across 8 bases. The J segment lost 2 bases and the V segment lost 6 bases, leaving 4 bases of the junction unmatched. The length of the CDR3 is 14 residues. CDR1 and CDR2 (germline): SGHVS, FNYEAQ. As DNA, the CDR3 is TGTGCCAGCAGTAGCGGGACATACACAGATACGCAGTATTTT. This translates into CASSSGTYTDTQYF. Full variable domain (outside the CDR3, taken from reference TRBV7-6 and TRBJ2-3): GAGVSQSPRYKVTKRGQDVALRCDPISGHVSLYWYRQALGQGPEFLTYFNYEAQQDKSGLPNDRFSAERPEGSISTLTIQRTEQRDSAMYRCASSSGTYTDTQYFGPGTRLTVL.

The gene calls are TRBV29-1 and TRBJ2-3, with D possibly matching TRBD2 (6 bases). Per germline, CDR1 SQVTM and CDR2 ANQGSEA. V was cut by 8 bases and J by 1 base, with 19 bases left in between. The CDR3 is 15 residues long. The CDR3, as DNA: TGCAGCTCCGAGGGGACTGGTGGGGGCACAGATACGCAGTATTTT. This translates into CSSEGTGGGTDTQYF.

The chain joins TRBV12-5 to TRBJ2-1, with D possibly TRBD2 on 6 matching bases. The V gene lost 7 bases and the J gene lost 1 base, with 17 bases spanning the gap. This CDR3 is built from 16 residues. Germline lookup yields CDR1 LGHNT and CDR2 FRNRAP. The CDR3 region is CASVRMWRASYNEQFF. The CDR3 DNA sequence: TGTGCTAGTGTCCGAATGTGGAGGGCTTCCTACAATGAGCAGTTCTTC.

The chain is built from TRBV9 and TRBJ2-3; TRBD2 matches at 7 bases. CDR3 length: 16 residues. V lost 0 bases, J lost 4 bases, and 8 bases stayed unmatched. The germline CDR1 and CDR2 sequences are SGDLS and YYNGEE. CDR3 sequence (DNA): TGTGCCAGCAGCGTAGTTTCGGGGGGACCCCCAGATACGCAGTATTTT. It specifies CASSVVSGGPPDTQYF. The full variable domain, with the rest looked up from reference TRBV9 and TRBJ2-3, is DSGVTQTPKHLITATGQRVTLRCSPRSGDLSVYWYQQSLDQGLQFLIQYYNGEERAKGNILERFSAQQFPDLHSELNLSSLELGDSALYFCASSVVSGGPPDTQYFGPGTRLTVL.

This chain links TRBV10-2 with TRBJ2-1; 9 bases are shared with TRBD2. CDR1 WSHSY and CDR2 SAAADI come from the germline V gene. V lost 5 bases, J lost 4 bases, and 6 bases stayed unmatched. The CDR3 covers 15 residues. The CDR3 region is CASSNIAGVYNEQFF. CDR3 DNA sequence: TGCGCCAGCAGTAATATAGCGGGGGTTTACAATGAGCAGTTCTTC.

The chain joins TRBV5-1 to TRBJ1-2, with 11 bases matching TRBD1. The CDR3 length is 17 residues. The ends lost 0 bases at V and 0 bases at J; junction bases unmatched: 4. Germline-derived CDR1 and CDR2 are SGHRS and YFSETQ. CDR3 region: CASSLGGQGATNYGYTF. The CDR3 nucleotides read TGCGCCAGCAGCTTGGGAGGACAGGGGGCGACTAACTATGGCTACACCTTC.

The CDR3 DNA reads as TGTGCAAGTCGCTTAGCAAGACTAGCGGGGGCCGGAAATGAGCAGTTCTTC. This sequence encodes CASRLARLAGAGNEQFF. The chain combines TRBV12-2 with TRBJ2-1; the table's D call, TRBD2, has no DNA check behind it. TRBV12-2 is a recognized pseudogene. The CDR3 sequence is 17 residues long.

The chain combines TRBV2 with TRBJ1-5; 7 bases are a match to TRBD1. The germline V gene encodes CDR1 SNHLY and CDR2 FYNNEI. The junction had 14 bases not matched to a gene; V was cut back by 8 bases and J by 7 bases. The CDR3 contains 15 residues. The CDR3 coding sequence is TGTGCCAGCCACGACCGGACAGGTCGAGGGCAGCCCCAGCATTTT. Translating gives CASHDRTGRGQPQHF.

V and J are TRBV5-5 and TRBJ2-2; the D is unclear. CDR3 size: 13 residues. Germline CDR1 reads SGHKS; CDR2 reads YYEKEE (reference sequence). Trimming took off 2 bases at V and 2 bases at J, with 4 bases between the two ends. This CDR3 reads CASSLANTGELFF. The CDR3 nucleotides are TGTGCCAGCAGCTTAGCAAACACCGGGGAGCTGTTTTTT.

This chain links TRBV29-1 with TRBJ1-1, with a tentative D call TRBD1 (5 bases). Between the trimmed V and J ends, which lost 3 bases and 1 base, there was a span of 12 bases. The CDR3 runs to 14 residues. CDR1 and CDR2 (germline): SQVTM, ANQGSEA. The chain's CDR3 is CSVEVKGWNTEAFF. For the CDR3, the DNA is TGCAGCGTTGAGGTGAAGGGGTGGAACACTGAAGCTTTCTTT.

This clone has at least ten counts. This chain joins TRBV7-9 and TRBJ1-6; D gene uncertain. V was cut by 10 bases and J by 6 bases, with 13 bases left in between. Germline V gene data show CDR1 as SEHNR and CDR2 as FQNEAQ (reference sequence). CDR3 length: 13 residues. The CDR3 nucleotides read TGTGCCATCGAGGGAGTCATTAATTCACCCCTCCACTTT. Translating it yields CAIEGVINSPLHF.

The V gene is TRBV3-1 (or the pseudogene TRBV3-2), the J gene TRBJ1-1, with 7 nucleotides matching TRBD1. The CDR3 contains 15 residues. CDR1 is LGHDT, CDR2 YNNKEL, per germline (reference sequence). V shed 0 bases and J 4 bases; nucleotides not matched to a gene: 5. CDR3 sequence (DNA): TGTGCCAGCAGCCAAGATCCATCAGGGGGCACTGAAGCTTTCTTT. Its translation: CASSQDPSGGTEAFF.

This clone was found once. V gene TRBV6-5 combines with J gene TRBJ2-7; 8 nucleotides align to TRBD2. Germline values: CDR1 MNHEY, CDR2 SVGAGI. This CDR3 is built from 13 residues. With 7 bases clipped from V and 4 bases from J, the junction kept 6 bases outside the gene matches. CDR3 sequence (DNA): TGTGCCAGCACGTCACGGGGGGGATACGAGCAGTACTTC. Residues: CASTSRGGYEQYF.

V is TRBV3-1 (or the pseudogene TRBV3-2) and J is TRBJ2-5; D might be TRBD1 (6 bases). This CDR3 comprises 14 residues. Germline assignment: CDR1 LGHDT and CDR2 YNNKEL (reference sequence). V was trimmed by 5 bases and J by 5 bases, leaving 15 bases between them. The DNA for the CDR3 is TGTGCCAGCAGCTCTCATGGGGGCGGGGAGACCCAGTACTTC. As protein: CASSSHGGGETQYF.

The V gene is TRBV10-1, the J gene TRBJ2-1; 7 bases align to TRBD1. The CDR3 consists of 13 residues. From germline, CDR1 is WNHNN and CDR2 SYGVQD (reference sequence). The V gene end was trimmed by 9 bases and the J gene end by 3 bases; junction bases not matched to a gene: 5. CDR3 sequence (DNA): TGCGCCAGTCGACAGGGCCTCTACAATGAGCAGTTCTTC. Its translation is CASRQGLYNEQFF.

The gene calls are TRBV27 and TRBJ2-7, with a weak D call TRBD1 (6 bases). Germline V gives CDR1 MNHEY, CDR2 SMNVEV (reference sequence). Trimming left V 2 bases short and J 3 bases short, with 8 bases between. The CDR3 is 13 residues long. CDR3 DNA: TGTGCCAGCAGTTTAAACAGGGTCTACGAGCAGTACTTC. It is translated as CASSLNRVYEQYF.

The V call is TRBV5-1, the J call TRBJ2-3; no clear D gene. V shed 3 bases and J shed 1 base, with 9 bases lying between them. CDR1 is SGHRS, CDR2 YFSETQ, per germline. The CDR3 totals 14 residues. The CDR3 sequence is CASSSFQGTDTQYF. CDR3 in DNA: TGCGCCAGCAGCTCGTTTCAGGGCACAGATACGCAGTATTTT.

The CDR3 sequence is CASSRVHEQFF. CDR3 DNA sequence: TGTGCCAGTAGCAGGGTCCATGAGCAGTTCTTC. This chain connects TRBV12-3 or TRBV12-4 to TRBJ2-1, with a possible D match to TRBD1 (5 bases). This CDR3 has 11 residues. Trimming left V 9 bases short and J 8 bases short, with 11 bases between.